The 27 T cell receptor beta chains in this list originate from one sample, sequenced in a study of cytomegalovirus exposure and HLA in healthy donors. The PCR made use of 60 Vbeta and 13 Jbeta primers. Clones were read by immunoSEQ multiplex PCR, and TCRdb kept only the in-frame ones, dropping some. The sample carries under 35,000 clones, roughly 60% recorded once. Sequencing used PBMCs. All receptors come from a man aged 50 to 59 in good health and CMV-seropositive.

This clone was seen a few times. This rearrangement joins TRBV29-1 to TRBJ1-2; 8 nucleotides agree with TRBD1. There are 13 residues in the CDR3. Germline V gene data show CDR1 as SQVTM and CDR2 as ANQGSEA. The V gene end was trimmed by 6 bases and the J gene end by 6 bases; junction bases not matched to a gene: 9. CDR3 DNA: TGCAGCGTACGGACAGGGAAGAAGGATGGCTACACCTTC. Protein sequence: CSVRTGKKDGYTF.

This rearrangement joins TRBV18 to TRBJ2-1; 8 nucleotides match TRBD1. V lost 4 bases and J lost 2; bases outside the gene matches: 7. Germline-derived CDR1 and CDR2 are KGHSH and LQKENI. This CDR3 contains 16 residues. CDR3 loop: CASSLRQGLAYNEQFF. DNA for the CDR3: TGTGCCAGCTCACTCCGACAGGGGTTGGCCTACAATGAGCAGTTCTTC.

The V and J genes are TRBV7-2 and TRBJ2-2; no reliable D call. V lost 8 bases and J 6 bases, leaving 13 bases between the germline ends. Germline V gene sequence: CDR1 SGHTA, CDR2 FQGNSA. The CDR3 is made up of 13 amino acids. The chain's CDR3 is CASGRFIAGELFF. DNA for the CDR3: TGTGCCAGCGGTCGGTTCATTGCCGGGGAGCTGTTTTTT.

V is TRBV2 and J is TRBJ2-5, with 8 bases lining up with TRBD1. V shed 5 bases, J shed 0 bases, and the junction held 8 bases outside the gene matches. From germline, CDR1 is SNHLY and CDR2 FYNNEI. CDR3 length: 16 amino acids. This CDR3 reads CASSFRTGMYQETQYF. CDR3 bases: TGTGCCAGCAGTTTCCGGACAGGGATGTACCAAGAGACCCAGTACTTC.

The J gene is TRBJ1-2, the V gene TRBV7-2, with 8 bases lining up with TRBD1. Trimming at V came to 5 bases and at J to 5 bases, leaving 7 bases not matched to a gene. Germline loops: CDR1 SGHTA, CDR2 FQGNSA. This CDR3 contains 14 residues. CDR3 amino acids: CASSTTGAPYGYTF. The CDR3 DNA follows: TGTGCCAGCAGCACGACAGGGGCCCCATATGGCTACACCTTC.

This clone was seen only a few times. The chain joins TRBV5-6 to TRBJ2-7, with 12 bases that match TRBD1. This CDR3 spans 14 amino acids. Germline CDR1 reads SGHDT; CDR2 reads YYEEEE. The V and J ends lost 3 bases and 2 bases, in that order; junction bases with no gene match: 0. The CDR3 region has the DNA TGTGCCAGCAGCTGGGACAGGGGGCCCTACGAGCAGTACTTC. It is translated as CASSWDRGPYEQYF.

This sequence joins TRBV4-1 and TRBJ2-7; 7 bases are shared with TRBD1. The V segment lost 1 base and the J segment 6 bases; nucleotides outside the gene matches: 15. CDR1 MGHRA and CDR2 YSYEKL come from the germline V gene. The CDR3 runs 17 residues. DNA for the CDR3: TGCGCCAGCAGCCAAGTCGTCCCGTTTATGACAGGGAGCGAGCAGTACTTC. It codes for CASSQVVPFMTGSEQYF.

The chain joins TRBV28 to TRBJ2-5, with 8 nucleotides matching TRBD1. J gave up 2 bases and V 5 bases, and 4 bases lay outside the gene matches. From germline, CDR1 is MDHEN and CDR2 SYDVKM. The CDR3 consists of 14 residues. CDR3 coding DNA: TGTGCCAGCAGTCTAAGGACAGGGCAAGAGACCCAGTACTTC. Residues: CASSLRTGQETQYF.

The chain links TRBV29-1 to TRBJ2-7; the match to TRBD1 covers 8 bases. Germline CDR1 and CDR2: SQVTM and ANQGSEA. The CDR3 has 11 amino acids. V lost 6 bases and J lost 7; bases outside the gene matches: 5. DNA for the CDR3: TGCAGCGTAGGACAGGGCTGGGAGCAGTACTTC. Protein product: CSVGQGWEQYF.

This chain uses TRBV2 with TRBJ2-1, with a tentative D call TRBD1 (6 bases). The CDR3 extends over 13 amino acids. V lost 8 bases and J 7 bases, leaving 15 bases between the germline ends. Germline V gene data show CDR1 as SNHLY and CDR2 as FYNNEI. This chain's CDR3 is CASGQGRWNEQFF. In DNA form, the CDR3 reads TGTGCCAGCGGCCAGGGGCGTTGGAATGAGCAGTTCTTC.

The CDR3 is CATSKGGTEETQYF. In DNA form, the CDR3 reads TGTGCCACCAGCAAGGGGGGGACCGAAGAGACCCAGTACTTC. The rearrangement joins TRBV15 to TRBJ2-5, with D perhaps matching TRBD2 (7 bases). This CDR3 is 14 amino acids long. CDR1 is LNHNV, CDR2 YYDKDF, per germline (reference sequence). Trimming took off 4 bases at V and 3 bases at J, with 12 bases between the two ends.

DNA of the CDR3: TGTGCCATCAGTGAGTCGATGGGCAACAATCAGCCCCAGCATTTT. Translated: CAISESMGNNQPQHF. The V call is TRBV10-3, the J call TRBJ1-5; D unresolved. Germline V CDR1 and CDR2: ENHRY, SYGVKD. The CDR3 runs to 15 residues. V was cut by 0 bases and J by 3 bases, with 9 bases left in between.

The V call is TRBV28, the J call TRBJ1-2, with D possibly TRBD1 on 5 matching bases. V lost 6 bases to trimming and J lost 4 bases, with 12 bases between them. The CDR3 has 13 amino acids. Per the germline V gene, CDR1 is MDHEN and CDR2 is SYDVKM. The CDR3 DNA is TGTGCCAGCAGACCGGGACTGACCTATGGCTACACCTTC. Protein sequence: CASRPGLTYGYTF.

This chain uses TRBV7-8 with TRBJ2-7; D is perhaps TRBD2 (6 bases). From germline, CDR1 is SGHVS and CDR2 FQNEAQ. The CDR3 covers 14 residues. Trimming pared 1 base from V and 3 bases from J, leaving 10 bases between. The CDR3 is CASSLEDYYYEQYF. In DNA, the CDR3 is TGTGCCAGCAGCTTAGAGGACTATTACTACGAGCAGTACTTC.

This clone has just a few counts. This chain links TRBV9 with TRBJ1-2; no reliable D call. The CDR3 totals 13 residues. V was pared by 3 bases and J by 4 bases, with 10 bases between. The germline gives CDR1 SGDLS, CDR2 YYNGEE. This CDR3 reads CASSAHYSYGYTF. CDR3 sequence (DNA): TGTGCCAGCAGCGCACATTACAGCTATGGCTACACCTTC.

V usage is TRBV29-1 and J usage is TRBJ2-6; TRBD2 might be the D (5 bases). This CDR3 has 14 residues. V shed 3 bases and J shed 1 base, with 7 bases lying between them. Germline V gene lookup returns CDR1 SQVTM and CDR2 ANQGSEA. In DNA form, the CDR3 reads TGCAGCGTTGATAGAGGGTCTGGGGCCAACGTCCTGACTTTC. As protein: CSVDRGSGANVLTF.

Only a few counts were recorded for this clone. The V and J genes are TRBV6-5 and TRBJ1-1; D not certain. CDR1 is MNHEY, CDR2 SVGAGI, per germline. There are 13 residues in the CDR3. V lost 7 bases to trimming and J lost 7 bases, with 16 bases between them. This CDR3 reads CASKNIQYHEAFF. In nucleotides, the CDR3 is TGTGCCAGCAAAAACATACAGTACCATGAAGCTTTCTTT.

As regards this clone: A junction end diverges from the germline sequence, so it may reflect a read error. Here the CDR3 DNA reads TGTGCCAGCAGTTCCCCGGGACTTCGACACTTC. Translating gives CASSSPGLRHF. The chain couples TRBV6-6 to TRBJ2-7, with D possibly being TRBD2 (6 bases). The CDR3 is 11 residues long. Per the germline V gene, CDR1 is MNHNY and CDR2 is SVGAGI (reference sequence).

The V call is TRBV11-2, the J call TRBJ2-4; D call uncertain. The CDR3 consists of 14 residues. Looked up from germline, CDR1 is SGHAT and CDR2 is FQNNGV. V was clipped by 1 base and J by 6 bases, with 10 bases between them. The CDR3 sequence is CASSLAPRINIQYF. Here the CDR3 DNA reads TGTGCCAGCAGCTTAGCGCCCAGAATAAACATTCAGTACTTC.

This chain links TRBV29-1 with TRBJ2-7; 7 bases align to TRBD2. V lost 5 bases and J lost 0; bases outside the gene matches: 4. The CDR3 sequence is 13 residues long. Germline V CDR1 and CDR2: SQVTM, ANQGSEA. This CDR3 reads CSVQAGFSYEQYF. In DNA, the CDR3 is TGCAGCGTTCAAGCGGGATTCTCCTACGAGCAGTACTTC.

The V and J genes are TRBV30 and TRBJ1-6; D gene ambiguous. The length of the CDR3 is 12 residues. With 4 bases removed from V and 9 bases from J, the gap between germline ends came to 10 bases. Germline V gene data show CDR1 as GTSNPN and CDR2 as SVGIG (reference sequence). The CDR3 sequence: CAWNPGRSPLHF. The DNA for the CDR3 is TGTGCCTGGAACCCTGGGCGTTCACCCCTCCACTTT.

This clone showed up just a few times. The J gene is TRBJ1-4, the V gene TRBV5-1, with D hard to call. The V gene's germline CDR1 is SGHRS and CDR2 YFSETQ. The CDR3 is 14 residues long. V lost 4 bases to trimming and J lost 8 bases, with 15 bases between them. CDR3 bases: TGCGCCAGCAGCAAGACAACATCTGGGGAAAAACTGTTTTTT. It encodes CASSKTTSGEKLFF.

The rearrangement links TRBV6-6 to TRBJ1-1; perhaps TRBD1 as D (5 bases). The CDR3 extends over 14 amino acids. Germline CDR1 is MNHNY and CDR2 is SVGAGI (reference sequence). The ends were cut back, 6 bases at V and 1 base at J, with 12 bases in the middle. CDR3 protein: CASRNDGANTEAFF. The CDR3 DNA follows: TGTGCCAGCAGAAACGATGGGGCGAACACTGAAGCTTTCTTT.

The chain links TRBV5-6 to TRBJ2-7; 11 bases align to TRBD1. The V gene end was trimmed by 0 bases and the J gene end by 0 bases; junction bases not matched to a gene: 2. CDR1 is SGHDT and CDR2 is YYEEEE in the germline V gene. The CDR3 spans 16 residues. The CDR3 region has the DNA TGTGCCAGCAGCTTGGCCGGGACAGGGGGCTCCTACGAGCAGTACTTC. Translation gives CASSLAGTGGSYEQYF.

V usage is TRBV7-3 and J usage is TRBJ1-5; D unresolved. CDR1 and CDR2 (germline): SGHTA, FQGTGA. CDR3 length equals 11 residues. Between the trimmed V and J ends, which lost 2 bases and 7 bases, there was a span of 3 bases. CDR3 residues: CASSLGQPQHF. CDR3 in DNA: TGTGCCAGCAGCTTAGGCCAGCCCCAGCATTTT.

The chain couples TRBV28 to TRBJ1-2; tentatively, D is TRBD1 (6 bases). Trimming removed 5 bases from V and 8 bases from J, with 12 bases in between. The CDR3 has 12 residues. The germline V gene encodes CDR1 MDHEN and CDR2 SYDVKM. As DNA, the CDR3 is TGTGCCAGCAGTACAGGGTCGCAGGGCTACACCTTC. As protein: CASSTGSQGYTF.

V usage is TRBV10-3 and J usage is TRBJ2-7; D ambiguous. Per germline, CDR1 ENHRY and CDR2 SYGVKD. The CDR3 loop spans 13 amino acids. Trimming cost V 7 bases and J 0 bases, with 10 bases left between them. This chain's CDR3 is CAIIDQISYEQYF. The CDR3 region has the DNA TGTGCCATCATTGACCAAATCTCCTACGAGCAGTACTTC.